This TCR beta chain came from a study of T-cell memory formation after mild COVID-19. Background on the study: TCR clustering was largely donor specific. Study observations and caveats: Cross-reactive memory apparently joined, as some responding clones appeared in pre-infection memory.

Details on this clonotype: Its antigen is currently unknown.

Trimming removed 5 bases at V and 11 bases at J, with 10 bases between. The CDR3 extends over 12 amino acids. Germline CDR1 PRHDT, CDR2 FYEKMQ (reference sequence). TCRdb reprocessed the 5' RACE reads via MiXCR and lists one record per CDR3 protein. The sample shows 90,000 to 120,000 distinct CDR3 sequences, 13% to 15% of them seen only once. The sequenced material came from PBMCs or a T cell subset sorted from them (not recorded which). V is TRBV13 and J is TRBJ1-6, with D uncertain. The sequence derives from a man aged 18-30 years who had mild COVID-19 (a few samples of this study predate the infection). Cell type and time point are not known. The CDR3 sequence is CASSATGTPLHF. The DNA for the CDR3 is TGTGCCAGCAGCGCTACCGGGACACCCCTCCACTTT. The full variable domain, rest sourced from reference TRBV13 and TRBJ1-6, is AAGVIQSPRHLIKEKRETATLKCYPIPRHDTVYWYQQGPGQDPQFLISFYEKMQSDKGSIPDRFSAQQFSDYHSELNMSSLELGDSALYFCASSATGTPLHFGNGTRLTVT.